This T cell receptor (beta chain) was sequenced for a study of cytomegalovirus exposure and HLA in healthy donors (dated by TCRdb to about 2017). About the study as a whole: An earlier analysis of a few hundred of the donors reported 276 Gb of sequence data and roughly 120 million unique TCR beta sequences obtained from around 170 million T cells. Around 330 gigabases of sequencing data and around 85 million unique TCR sequences made up an early release that covered roughly 670 HLA-typed donors. The genetic ancestry cluster associated with self-reported Caucasian donors included over 80% of the roughly 400 genotyped donors. The aim of the study was to test whether cataloging public T cell receptors could identify signatures of past pathogen exposure. Using immunosequencing, the study profiled T cell repertoires from 550 to 750 subjects and related those repertoires to cytomegalovirus serostatus. Besides the first cohort of 500 to 700 subjects, a separate validation cohort made up of roughly 120 different subjects was used. To predict cytomegalovirus infection status, the study combined high-throughput TCR immunosequencing, statistical association of individual TCRs with disease status, and machine learning. A later analysis re-analyzed previously published TCR beta repertoires from roughly 630 donors and added high-resolution HLA genotyping to study TCR occurrence patterns. The later analysis used no new phenotypic data to find candidate immune exposures, relying instead on TCR beta sequences and their occurrence across donors. To decide whether each TCR beta V gene segment behaved as functional or pseudogenic, an earlier analysis of several hundred of the donors relied on high-throughput TCR beta sequencing. Alongside the repertoire data, information on donor age, sex, ethnicity and CMV serostatus was compiled. Genome-wide SNP genotypes for about 65% of the roughly 670 donors were used in a later genetic analysis, which treated that subset as a discovery cohort. Every discovery cohort repertoire had been produced on one sequencing platform. HLA typing covered class I and class II loci at four-digit resolution. The number of typed donors differed by locus: roughly 620-630 for A, B, C, DRB1 and DQB1; approximately 530 for DQA1; approximately 600 for DPA1; and approximately 450 for DPB1. Five DR-DQ haplotypes were handled as single units for association and clustering, since linkage in the cohort was strong. Among almost 400 genotyped donors of the cohort, an average of approximately 230,000 unique TCR beta nucleotide sequences were sequenced per donor, about a sixth of them non-productive.

The cohort comprised around 690 healthy bone marrow donors. At the time of sampling, all cohort members were nominally healthy, though unrecorded immune exposures were likely present. The donor tested CMV seropositive and was one of the 289 seropositive cohort members. Each donor provided a peripheral blood sample, and peripheral blood mononuclear cells were used for TCR beta sequencing. Genomic DNA extraction from the blood cell samples was performed with the Qiagen DNeasy Blood Extraction Kit. Results the study describes overall, beyond this receptor: This cohort had only TCR beta chains sequenced, and the lack of alpha or paired-chain data limited which features could be detected. The study gave a list of around 170 TCR beta chains associated with cytomegalovirus. The earlier analysis of a few hundred of the donors excluded 15 to 20 rarely observed V segments, including chromosome 9 orphons, because counts were too low. According to a later genetic analysis, donors in an Asian-associated ancestry cluster had fewer N-insertions in productive TCRs than the approximately 690-donor mean. According to the authors, the approach could potentially be generalized to other disease states and immunological phenotypes. According to a later analysis, parvovirus B19, influenza, CMV and Epstein-Barr virus appeared linked to several top co-occurrence clusters. An earlier analysis of approximately 600 of the donors showed that most TCR beta V segments appeared in productive rearrangements either about 87% or about 30% of the time, which broadly matched IMGT annotations. A cluster of highly shared sequence variants was judged likely to represent a technical artifact of the sequencing pipeline. Specific HLA alleles were associated with 18,000 or so TCR beta sequences at a false discovery rate of 0.05 in a later analysis. A further reported finding was that TCR beta sequences accurately predicted the HLA-A and HLA-B alleles for most subjects in the first cohort. When HLA alleles, especially DR and DQ, strongly co-occurred, TCR associations were difficult to assign to individual alleles. Across donors, most TCR sequences were observed very rarely, whereas some public TCRs were present in many individuals. Because some donors lacked HLA typing at each locus, the association tests relied only on the typed subset. A later analysis found that most CMV-associated TCR beta chains appeared HLA-restricted, with HLA associations seemingly driven largely by CMV exposure. Correlated functional status among segregating V segments might be attributable to linkage disequilibrium, but an unknown experimental factor could not be ruled out. In vitro tests confirmed that three of the cytomegalovirus-associated TCR beta chains recognize cytomegalovirus antigens. A later analysis found that HLA-associated TCR beta chains were more clonally expanded and had lower generation probabilities than equally common non-associated chains. Sequencing depth was assumed to be roughly uniform across donors in the presence/absence analyses, though that assumption may not hold. Immune exposure information for the cohort was limited to CMV serostatus. In a later analysis, the rate of TCR association differed among HLA loci, with DRB1 alleles having the most associated TCRs and HLA-C alleles having the fewest. In a later genetic analysis, a missense DCLRE1C variant was associated with V-gene and J-gene trimming of TCR beta chains, and the association was replicated in an independent cohort. In both the original and validation cohorts, the classifier was reported to diagnose cytomegalovirus status with high specificity and sensitivity.

In regard to this clone: What antigen it recognizes has not been identified. Base qualities are missing; no much larger clone stands one base away.

The protocol used for the library was the immunoSEQ multiplex PCR assay. For the multiplex PCR, a mixture combining 60 forward primers for TCR Vbeta segments and 13 reverse primers for TCR Jbeta segments was used. The CDR3 region of rearranged TCR beta genes was amplified from genomic DNA with a multiplex PCR assay. The amplified TCR beta libraries were sequenced on the Illumina HiSeq System as 87-base-pair reads. Regarding the original processing steps: In a later analysis, tens of millions of unique TCR beta chains were counted across the 500 to 850 repertoires, and around 11 million of these chains were shared by at least two donors. To remove PCR and sequencing errors, raw reads were error-corrected and collapsed into unique sequences using a nearest-neighbor algorithm that merged closely related sequences. CDR3 sequences were aligned to IMGT reference sequences to assign V, D and J gene segments. For a sequence to be retained, a match of at least six nucleotides was required to both a V gene segment and a J gene segment. A rearrangement was called productive if the CDR3 had no stop codons and remained in frame with V and J, and every other rearrangement was called non-productive. CDR3 was defined by IMGT convention, running from the second conserved V-encoded cysteine to the conserved J-encoded phenylalanine. The earlier analysis of 587 of the donors excluded sequences that lacked an unambiguous match to a single V gene segment. An earlier analysis of fewer than 750 of the donors called V segments functional above 56.7% productive rearrangements and segregating when the between-donor standard deviation exceeded 5%. A statistical classification framework was developed to diagnose cytomegalovirus status using the catalog of TCR beta chain sequences. In a later analysis, TCR nucleotide sequences were compared against IMGT/GENE-DB human TR gene sequences so that V and J genes could be assigned. Using the TCRdist pipeline, a later analysis assigned CDR3 sequences along with most-parsimonious VDJ recombination scenarios. In a later analysis, each TCR beta chain was defined by its CDR3 amino acid sequence together with its V-gene family, and reads lacking a unique V-gene family were excluded. In a later analysis, nearly 600 highly shared, low-generation-probability nucleotide sequences were removed to address suspected cross-contamination and a sequencing artifact. A later analysis calculated a clonal expansion index for each public chain from normalized within-repertoire ranks of inferred template counts. A later analysis computed generation probabilities with a VDJ recombination model fitted to out-of-frame rearrangements, and checked the results against IGoR. In a later analysis, hypergeometric tests were used to score TCR-TCR, TCR-HLA and TCR-CMV co-occurrence, with a repertoire-size bias correction applied to TCR pairs. In a later analysis, false discovery rates were estimated by permuting HLA or CMV assignments 20 times. In a later analysis, co-occurring TCRs were grouped using DBSCAN, and TCRdist sequence similarity was added for clustering within HLA-allele-positive subsets. Co-occurrence clustering excluded repertoires with fewer than 30,000 or more than 120,000 public chains, plus five with anomalous nucleotide sharing. Not all clones reach the TCRdb copy of this immuneACCESS table, which keeps in-frame sequences only. Checked studies attribute under half of the gap to unresolved V genes and leave the rest unexplained. The V and J calls and clone size are taken from that table; D and trimming were inferred from the DNA. In this sample the table shows some 120,000 clones, about 74% of which occur a single time. The leading ten clones occupy around 5% of the sample.

This TCR was recovered from a man aged 25 to 40 in good health and CMV-seropositive. The sample consisted of PBMCs.

The DNA reads TGTGCCAGCAGCGAACGGAGTTTCAATCAGCCCCAGCATTTT. Translated, this gives CASSERSFNQPQHF. Rearrangement joined TRBV2 to TRBJ1-5, with the identity of the D gene unclear. Its CDR3 holds 14 amino acids, cysteine through phenylalanine. Just the 42-base CDR3 DNA is kept, in frame starting at base 1. Trimming at the junction amounts to 6 bases on V and 3 bases on J, and the germline ends lie 12 bases apart. CDR1 SNHLY and CDR2 FYNNEI were looked up in the germline V gene.